The 26 T cell receptor beta chains below were found in one sample sequenced in a study of T cell repertoires in cytomegalovirus infection. These receptors have no identified antigens. MiXCR, applied by TCRdb to the reads, yields one record per CDR3 protein. The sample shows fewer than 1,000,000 distinct CDR3 sequences, approximately 32% of them seen only once. The sample consisted of cultured CD8+ T cells from PBMCs, taken from culture after CMV antigen stimulation. The receptors come from a human donor in good health (CMV status not recorded). Some clones in this sample may be carry-over from other donors' samples.

The chain joins TRBV6-5 to TRBJ1-5; 7 positions agree with TRBD1. There are 17 residues in the CDR3. CDR1 and CDR2 (germline): MNHEY, SVGAGI. V trimming: 7 bases; J trimming: 2 bases; junction bases outside the gene matches: 14. CDR3 loop: CASKKIRGQGGNQPQHF. The CDR3 nucleotides read TGTGCCAGCAAAAAGATAAGGGGGCAAGGTGGCAATCAGCCCCAGCATTTT.

This clonotype was recorded once. The junction and the germline gene differ at one end; a read error may be behind it. This chain connects TRBV4-1 to TRBJ1-2; D uncertain. CDR1 is MGHRA, CDR2 YSYEKL, per germline. The CDR3 loop spans 12 amino acids. In DNA form, the CDR3 reads TGTGCCAGCAGCCACGGAACACCCGTCTACACCTTC. It is translated as CASSHGTPVYTF.

The chain uses TRBV20-1 and TRBJ2-5; 14 nucleotides agree with TRBD2. The CDR3 is 18 residues long. Germline trimming cut 2 bases from V and 7 bases from J; bases unmatched to any gene: 15. The V gene's germline CDR1 is DFQATT and CDR2 SNEGSKA (reference sequence). CDR3 bases: TGCAGTGCTAGACAGGGGACTAGCGGGGGCCGGGTCTCTTCGACCCAGTACTTC. It yields the protein CSARQGTSGGRVSSTQYF.

Details on this clonotype: Mismatch with germline at one junction end may stem from a read error. The chain links TRBV7-9 to TRBJ2-1, with D possibly called TRBD1 or TRBD2 (7 bases each). Per germline, CDR1 SEHNR and CDR2 FQNEAQ (reference sequence). The CDR3 loop spans 15 amino acids. This chain's CDR3 is CVSSQRDRTYNEQFF. The CDR3 nucleotides read TGTGTCAGCAGCCAGCGGGACAGAACTTACAATGAGCAGTTCTTC. Full variable domain (outside the CDR3, taken from reference TRBV7-9 and TRBJ2-1): DTGVSQNPRHKITKRGQNVTFRCDPISEHNRLYWYRQTLGQGPEFLTYFQNEAQLEKSRLLSDRFSAERPKGSFSTLEIQRTEQGDSAMYLCVSSQRDRTYNEQFFGPGTRLTVL.

The chain joins TRBV5-5 to TRBJ2-7; D not resolved. This CDR3 contains 15 residues. V was trimmed by 2 bases and J by 3 bases, leaving 15 bases between them. CDR1 and CDR2 (germline): SGHKS, YYEKEE (reference sequence). The CDR3 here is CASSFPGRRLYEQYV. CDR3 in DNA: TGTGCCAGCAGCTTCCCAGGACGACGGCTCTACGAGCAGTACGTC.

Concerning this clonotype: This clone may be a read error of a much larger clone one base away. This chain joins TRBV7-8 and TRBJ2-3; 8 bases match TRBD2. Per germline, CDR1 SGHVS and CDR2 FQNEAQ. The CDR3 runs 17 residues. CDR3 in amino acids: CANSLRGLAGTKDTQYF. In nucleotides, the CDR3 is TGTGCCAACAGCTTACGTGGACTAGCAGGGACCAAGGATACGCAGTATTTT.

The chain employs TRBV24-1 and TRBJ2-1; possible D gene TRBD2, 5 bases. Germline CDR1 is KGHDR and CDR2 is SFDVKD. V was pared by 4 bases and J by 4 bases, with 19 bases between. This CDR3 is built from 17 residues. In nucleotides, the CDR3 is TGTGCCACCAGTGAAAGTATACCCCGAGGGCCTTACAATGAGCAGTTCTTC. Its protein is CATSESIPRGPYNEQFF.

Turning to this clonotype: At one boundary the junction diverges from the germline segment, which might be a read error. The V gene is TRBV20-1, the J gene TRBJ1-1; 7 nucleotides match TRBD1. Looked up from germline, CDR1 is DFQATT and CDR2 is SNEGSKA (reference sequence). The CDR3 runs to 14 residues. The CDR3 spells CNARDHRGRTEAFF. CDR3 in DNA: TGCAATGCTCGTGACCACAGGGGAAGGACTGAAGCTTTCTTT.

This clonotype was picked up many times. The chain has TRBV7-2 and TRBJ1-6; D uncertain. This CDR3 contains 14 residues. Germline-derived CDR1 and CDR2 are SGHTA and FQGNSA. Trimming stripped 6 bases from V and 10 bases from J, with 16 bases between. CDR3 nucleotide sequence: TGTGCCAGCAGGGCTACGGGGTCGGGGTCACCCCTCCACTTT. Its translation: CASRATGSGSPLHF.

This clonotype occurred once. This chain links TRBV27 with TRBJ2-3; the match to TRBD2 covers 9 bases. Germline V gene lookup returns CDR1 MNHEY and CDR2 SMNVEV (reference sequence). The CDR3 loop spans 14 amino acids. With V trimmed by 3 bases and J by 6 bases, 4 bases remained unmatched. In DNA, the CDR3 is TGTGCCAGCAGTTTGCTGCGGGGGGGTGATACGCAGTATTTT. Translating gives CASSLLRGGDTQYF.

The CDR3 region is CASSMTLRVLLNTEAFF. CDR3 DNA: TGTGCCAGTAGCATGACTCTCCGGGTTCTGTTGAACACTGAAGCTTTCTTT. The chain uses TRBV19 and TRBJ1-1; no reliable D call. The ends were cut back, 6 bases at V and 0 bases at J, with 20 bases in the middle. This CDR3 is 17 amino acids long. Germline CDR1 LNHDA, CDR2 SQIVND (reference sequence).

The V gene is TRBV28, the J gene TRBJ2-7, with 8 bases identical to TRBD1. The V and J ends lost 2 bases and 6 bases, in that order; junction bases with no gene match: 3. Germline loops: CDR1 MDHEN, CDR2 SYDVKM. The CDR3 is 13 residues long. This CDR3 reads CASSLRGTGEQYV. CDR3 sequence (DNA): TGTGCCAGCAGTTTAAGGGGGACAGGCGAGCAGTACGTC.

In this sample, this clonotype turned up a few times. The rearrangement joins TRBV12-3 or TRBV12-4 to TRBJ2-1; D is perhaps TRBD1 (5 bases). With 1 base removed from V and 5 bases from J, the gap between germline ends came to 9 bases. This CDR3 comprises 14 residues. This CDR3 is CASSLEGAHNEQFF. CDR3 coding DNA: TGTGCCAGCAGTTTAGAAGGGGCTCACAATGAGCAGTTCTTC.

On this clonotype itself: A junction boundary mismatches the germline segment, possibly from a read error. The chain joins TRBV10-3 to TRBJ2-3, with a possible D match to TRBD2 (7 bases). Germline V gene data show CDR1 as ENHRY and CDR2 as SYGVKD. The CDR3 runs 14 residues. In nucleotides, the CDR3 is TGTGTCATCCACGAAGGGGGGGCGGTAGATACGCAGTATTTT. It specifies CVIHEGGAVDTQYF.

The chain is built from TRBV27 and TRBJ2-2, with D perhaps TRBD2 (6 bases). Germline CDR1 MNHEY, CDR2 SMNVEV (reference sequence). CDR3 size: 13 residues. The V gene lost 9 bases and the J gene lost 7 bases, with 15 bases spanning the gap. DNA of the CDR3: TGTGCCAGGGAGGGGAGGCAAGGCGGGGAGCTGTTTTTT. It translates to CAREGRQGGELFF.

This clonotype appeared many times. The rearrangement links TRBV7-2 to TRBJ2-3; 11 nucleotides align to TRBD2. With V trimmed by 3 bases and J by 7 bases, 9 bases remained unmatched. CDR1 is SGHTA and CDR2 is FQGNSA in the germline V gene. The CDR3 totals 16 residues. The CDR3: CASSLLGTSGLNTQYF. CDR3 sequence (DNA): TGTGCCAGCAGCTTGCTCGGGACTAGCGGTCTGAATACGCAGTATTTT.

This clonotype came up a few times. The genes are TRBV4-1 and TRBJ1-1; 7 nucleotides align to TRBD1. There are 14 residues in the CDR3. The germline V gene has CDR1 MGHRA and CDR2 YSYEKL. V shed 1 base and J 5 bases; nucleotides not matched to a gene: 4. CDR3 sequence (DNA): TGCGCCAGCAGCCAAGTACAGGGGACGACTGAAGCTTTCTTT. This codes for CASSQVQGTTEAFF.

This chain connects TRBV9 to TRBJ1-1; D uncertain. This CDR3 has 15 residues. Germline V lookup: CDR1 SGDLS, CDR2 YYNGEE. V gave up 5 bases and J gave up 1 base, with 15 bases separating them. The CDR3 reads CASRERLITNTEAFF. The CDR3 nucleotides read TGTGCCAGCAGGGAGAGACTCATCACGAACACTGAAGCTTTCTTT.

This clonotype showed up just once. The V call is TRBV7-4, the J call TRBJ1-4; 7 bases align to TRBD1. CDR3 length: 14 amino acids. CDR1 is SGHVT, CDR2 SQSDAQ, per germline. V was pared by 6 bases and J by 5 bases, with 6 bases of the junction left unmatched. The CDR3 sequence is CASRPTGVNEKLFF. In DNA form, the CDR3 reads TGTGCCAGCAGGCCAACAGGGGTGAATGAAAAACTGTTTTTT.

The chain couples TRBV9 to TRBJ1-1; tentatively, D is TRBD1 (6 bases). Germline values: CDR1 SGDLS, CDR2 YYNGEE. The V gene lost 2 bases and the J gene lost 0 bases, with 14 bases spanning the gap. The CDR3 extends over 16 amino acids. The CDR3 region is CASSVPRQDMNTEAFF. The CDR3 nucleotides are TGTGCCAGCAGCGTCCCGCGACAGGACATGAACACTGAAGCTTTCTTT.

The chain combines TRBV7-6 with TRBJ2-7, with D maybe TRBD1 (6 bases). Germline lookup yields CDR1 SGHVS and CDR2 FNYEAQ. Deletions cut 1 base from V and 0 bases from J, with 10 bases between. The CDR3 spans 15 residues. CDR3 coding DNA: TGTGCCAGCAGCTTAGTTAACAGGGCCTCCTACGAGCAGTACTTC. Translated, it gives CASSLVNRASYEQYF.

This CDR3 reads CASSPGQGTISEQFF. The CDR3 DNA follows: TGTGCCAGTAGTCCTGGACAGGGAACAATTAGTGAGCAGTTCTTC. The chain has TRBV19 and TRBJ2-1; TRBD1 aligns across 8 bases. Germline trimming cut 5 bases from V and 9 bases from J; bases unmatched to any gene: 12. The CDR3 runs 15 residues. CDR1 is LNHDA, CDR2 SQIVND, per germline (reference sequence). Full variable domain (missing parts from reference TRBV19 and TRBJ2-1): DGGITQSPKYLFRKEGQNVTLSCEQNLNHDAMYWYRQDPGQGLRLIYYSQIVNDFQKGDIAEGYSVSREKKESFPLTVTSAQKNPTAFYLCASSPGQGTISEQFFGPGTRLTVL.

Ten or more counts support this clonotype. V gene TRBV27 combines with J gene TRBJ1-2; D remains ambiguous. Germline CDR1 is MNHEY and CDR2 is SMNVEV (reference sequence). This CDR3 has 14 amino acids. V lost 3 bases and J 2 bases, leaving 10 bases between the germline ends. Here the CDR3 reads CASSFGGENYGYTF. The CDR3 nucleotides are TGTGCCAGCAGTTTCGGTGGGGAGAACTATGGCTACACCTTC.

The chain uses TRBV12-3 or TRBV12-4 and TRBJ1-1, with D uncertain. The ends were cut back, 8 bases at V and 4 bases at J, with 11 bases in the middle. The CDR3 length is 12 residues. The CDR3 sequence: CASGPGSTEAFF. The DNA of the CDR3 is TGTGCCAGCGGTCCCGGGAGCACTGAAGCTTTCTTT.

The CDR3 DNA follows: TGTGCCAGCACGTACAGGGGGAATCAGCCCCAGCATTTT. Its protein is CASTYRGNQPQHF. The V gene is TRBV2, the J gene TRBJ1-5, with 8 nucleotides matching TRBD1. The V gene end was trimmed by 7 bases and the J gene end by 4 bases; junction bases not matched to a gene: 3. CDR1 and CDR2 from the germline V gene are SNHLY and FYNNEI. There are 13 residues in the CDR3.

The chain carries TRBV6-2 or TRBV6-3 and TRBJ1-2; maybe TRBD1 (5 bases). Looked up from germline, CDR1 is MNHEY and CDR2 is SVGEGT. This CDR3 contains 20 residues. V lost 2 bases and J 3 bases, leaving 28 bases between the germline ends. The CDR3 DNA follows: TGTGCCAGCAGTTACGGGGCCGACGGAAGGCTACCCTATGCGGACTATGGCTACACCTTC. The encoded protein is CASSYGADGRLPYADYGYTF.